This paragraph reports one TCR beta chain. The source of the sample is a study of blood T cell repertoires in COVID-19. The wider study: Sources were T cells, B-cell-depleted T cells, or PBMCs; the material itself was cDNA or gDNA.

Measured with immunoSEQ multiplex PCR; TCRdb has only the in-frame clones, and not every one. The sample comprises about 410,000 clones, 86% of which are singletons, and over 1.3% rests with the top ten. Trimming removed 5 bases from V and 6 bases from J; junction bases left unmatched: 13. Germline CDR1 SGHNT, CDR2 YYREEE (reference sequence). The CDR3 has 16 amino acids. This sequence joins TRBV5-4 and TRBJ1-1; 10 bases fit TRBD1. The TCR sequence derives from a woman younger than 45 with active or convalescent COVID-19. Material for sequencing was peripheral blood. The CDR3 DNA follows: TGTGCCAGCAGTTCCGCCGGGACAGGGGTTCGGGCTGAAGCTTTCTTT. Its protein is CASSSAGTGVRAEAFF.